This T cell receptor (beta chain) was sequenced for a study of T cells of healthy individuals listed by TCRdb under 2018. Libraries were constructed by 5' RACE. Sequencing relied on an Illumina MiSeq. Starting from the raw public reads, TCRdb applied fastp trimming at Q25, assembled clones with MiXCR and retained in-frame beta chains. Identical CDR3 protein sequences are pooled into one entry, listed with their most common genes and DNA. Present in this sample are approximately 58,000 distinct CDR3 sequences, roughly 15% of which were seen just once. The ten biggest clones cover 15% to 20% of the sample. This clonotype has a count of ten or more. It has no known antigen specificity. There are no base qualities to consult, and no much larger clone falls within one base. Trimmed from V: 5 bases; trimmed from J: 8 bases; junction bases lacking a gene match: 10. From cysteine to phenylalanine, the CDR3 is 15 amino acids long. Just CDR3 DNA is preserved here, 45 bases in frame from base 1. CDR1 and CDR2 were assigned from the germline V gene (reference sequence) as MNHEY and SMNVEV.

Here the chain combines TRBV27 and TRBJ2-4, and TRBD2 aligns with 9 junction nucleotides. The TCR comes from a human donor in good health. The sequenced DNA: TGTGCCAGCAGTGGGTTAGCGGGAGCGGAGGACATTCAGTACTTC. This translates into CASSGLAGAEDIQYF.